A single sample is the source of the 24 T cell receptor beta chains below, sequenced in a study of early T cells in non-severe SARS-CoV-2 infection. TCRdb re-called the 5' RACE reads through MiXCR, storing one row per CDR3 protein. The repertoire holds 95,000 to 100,000 distinct CDR3 sequences, with approximately 10% as singletons. The sequenced sample consisted of whole blood. The receptors come from an adult who was a healthcare worker with PCR-confirmed SARS-CoV-2 infection or an uninfected control (not recorded which).

This clonotype was seen a handful of times. The J gene is TRBJ1-3, the V gene TRBV12-3 or TRBV12-4, with D perhaps TRBD1 (5 bases). With 5 bases removed from V and 1 base from J, the gap between germline ends came to 18 bases. The CDR3 covers 17 residues. The CDR3 protein is CASSPPIVRGSGNTIYF. DNA for the CDR3: TGTGCCAGCAGTCCTCCGATCGTGAGGGGTTCTGGAAACACCATATATTTT.

In this sample, this clonotype turned up a few times. J is TRBJ2-5 and V is TRBV7-2; D remains ambiguous. The CDR3 consists of 12 residues. Germline V lookup: CDR1 SGHTA, CDR2 FQGNSA. The V end was cut by 5 bases, the J end by 8 bases, with 12 bases between. CDR3 nucleotides: TGTGCCAGCAGCCCTGGGTTGGTTACCCAGTACTTC. Its protein is CASSPGLVTQYF.

Many counts were recorded for this clonotype. The chain has TRBV7-9 and TRBJ2-7; 11 bases map to TRBD2. The CDR3 loop spans 19 amino acids. The junction had 15 bases not matched to a gene; V was cut back by 5 bases and J by 0 bases. Looked up from germline, CDR1 is SEHNR and CDR2 is FQNEAQ (reference sequence). The CDR3 here is CASSHTDGTGTSGSYEQYF. CDR3 nucleotides: TGTGCCAGCAGCCATACGGACGGCACCGGGACTAGCGGCTCCTACGAGCAGTACTTC.

The J gene is TRBJ2-1, the V gene TRBV11-1; 9 bases map to TRBD2. In germline, CDR1 is SGHAT, CDR2 FQDESV (reference sequence). The CDR3 runs 15 residues. Trimming took 2 bases from V and 7 from J; bases not matched to a gene: 6. CDR3 sequence reads: CASSLTSGSRNEQFF. CDR3 bases: TGTGCCAGCAGCTTAACTAGCGGGTCTAGGAATGAGCAGTTCTTC.

Regarding this clonotype: Germline and junction disagree at one end, which may indicate a read error. The V call is TRBV30, the J call TRBJ1-1; D ambiguous. CDR1 GTSNPN and CDR2 SVGIG come from the germline V gene (reference sequence). This CDR3 is built from 13 residues. DNA for the CDR3: TGTGCCTGGAGCTCGGTCCCGAACACGGAAGCTTTCTTT. Its protein product is CAWSSVPNTEAFF.

This chain links TRBV6-6 with TRBJ2-7; 11 bases are a match to TRBD1. The CDR3 length is 14 residues. Germline V gene sequence: CDR1 MNHNY, CDR2 SVGAGI (reference sequence). J was trimmed by 6 bases and V by 7 bases; bases with no gene match: 8. The CDR3 DNA is TGTGCCAGCATCTTTTCCGGGACAGGGGGCGAGCAGTACTTC. Protein: CASIFSGTGGEQYF.

This clonotype was picked up many times. The chain links TRBV7-7 to TRBJ2-5; D ambiguous. V was shortened by 5 bases and J by 4 bases, with 11 bases between the two germline ends. The CDR3 length is 13 residues. Germline-derived CDR1 and CDR2 are SSHAT and FNYEAQ (reference sequence). The CDR3 loop reads CASSLLTRETQYF. The DNA of the CDR3 is TGTGCCAGCAGCCTACTTACACGAGAGACCCAGTACTTC.

The genes are TRBV6-5 and TRBJ2-1, with 11 bases identical to TRBD2. CDR3 length: 18 residues. Per the germline V gene, CDR1 is MNHEY and CDR2 is SVGAGI. V was clipped by 5 bases and J by 0 bases; unmatched bases: 9. This chain's CDR3 is CASSTGDTSGSSYNEQFF. The CDR3 DNA reads as TGTGCCAGCAGTACCGGGGATACTAGCGGGAGCTCCTACAATGAGCAGTTCTTC.

V and J are TRBV6-1 and TRBJ2-5, with D perhaps matching TRBD1 or TRBD2 (5 bases each). CDR1 is MNHNS, CDR2 SASEGT, per germline. This CDR3 comprises 14 residues. The germline V and J ends were trimmed by 7 bases and 4 bases, with 16 bases remaining between them. The CDR3 nucleotides are TGTGCCAGCATCGGGTCCCCTGGGGGAGAGACCCAGTACTTC. The encoded protein is CASIGSPGGETQYF.

In its sample, this clonotype was seen a few times. This rearrangement joins TRBV3-1 to TRBJ2-7; D is possibly TRBD1 (5 bases). Germline CDR1 LGHDT, CDR2 YNNKEL (reference sequence). The V gene lost 0 bases and the J gene lost 7 bases, with 16 bases spanning the gap. The CDR3 consists of 15 residues. The CDR3 sequence is CASSQDLAAGWEQYF. The DNA for the CDR3 is TGTGCCAGCAGCCAAGATTTGGCCGCAGGGTGGGAGCAGTACTTC.

This clonotype has only a few counts. V and J are TRBV2 and TRBJ1-4; D possibly corresponds to TRBD1 (5 bases). Trimming removed 6 bases at V and 5 bases at J, with 16 bases between. The CDR3 runs 15 residues. Germline CDR1 SNHLY, CDR2 FYNNEI. In DNA form, the CDR3 reads TGTGCCAGCAGAGCACCGGGACGGGTGAATGAAAAACTGTTTTTT. Protein: CASRAPGRVNEKLFF.

This clonotype appeared many times. The rearrangement joins TRBV5-1 to TRBJ2-1, with 7 bases that match TRBD2. V gave up 0 bases and J gave up 6 bases; unmatched junction bases: 9. This CDR3 comprises 16 residues. Germline lookup yields CDR1 SGHRS and CDR2 YFSETQ. The CDR3 here is CASSLASRLAGNEQFF. The CDR3 DNA sequence: TGCGCCAGCAGCTTGGCGTCGCGACTAGCTGGCAATGAGCAGTTCTTC.

The chain links TRBV6-5 to TRBJ1-1; possibly TRBD1 for D (6 bases). Germline V gives CDR1 MNHEY, CDR2 SVGAGI. Trimming left V 4 bases short and J 4 bases short, with 13 bases between. This CDR3 has 14 residues. CDR3 residues: CASSFGGWGTEAFF. The CDR3 nucleotides read TGTGCCAGCAGTTTTGGGGGCTGGGGCACTGAAGCTTTCTTT.

This clonotype came up many times. J is TRBJ2-3 and V is TRBV5-1; 9 positions agree with TRBD2. The germline CDR1 and CDR2 sequences are SGHRS and YFSETQ. The CDR3 extends over 14 amino acids. The junction had 5 bases not matched to a gene; V was cut back by 2 bases and J by 7 bases. CDR3 bases: TGCGCCAGCAGCTTCCTAGCGGGGTCTAATACGCAGTATTTT. As protein: CASSFLAGSNTQYF.

The chain combines TRBV13 with TRBJ2-5; 11 bases are shared with TRBD1. Trimming took 5 bases from V and 5 from J; bases not matched to a gene: 7. CDR3 length equals 15 residues. Germline V CDR1 and CDR2: PRHDT, FYEKMQ (reference sequence). CDR3 DNA sequence: TGTGCCAGCAGCCAGGACAGGGGGCGCCAGGAGACCCAGTACTTC. Translated: CASSQDRGRQETQYF. Looking up the rest from reference TRBV13 and TRBJ2-5 gives the full variable domain: AAGVIQSPRHLIKEKRETATLKCYPIPRHDTVYWYQQGPGQDPQFLISFYEKMQSDKGSIPDRFSAQQFSDYHSELNMSSLELGDSALYFCASSQDRGRQETQYFGPGTRLLVL.

This clonotype has a count of ten or more. V gene TRBV20-1 combines with J gene TRBJ2-1; D gene unclear. The ends were cut back, 5 bases at V and 7 bases at J, with 18 bases in the middle. In germline, CDR1 is DFQATT, CDR2 SNEGSKA (reference sequence). This CDR3 region has 14 residues. CDR3 protein: CSAPTTFLQNEQFF. Here the CDR3 DNA reads TGCAGTGCTCCCACGACGTTTCTACAAAATGAGCAGTTCTTC.

This clonotype was seen many times. This chain joins TRBV18 and TRBJ1-5; D not resolved. Germline loops: CDR1 KGHSH, CDR2 LQKENI. V lost 1 base, J lost 5 bases, and 9 bases lay in between. The CDR3 is made up of 14 amino acids. Here the CDR3 DNA reads TGTGCCAGCTCACCACGCCAGCTTGATCAGCCCCAGCATTTT. It encodes CASSPRQLDQPQHF.

The chain couples TRBV7-6 to TRBJ2-7; D remains unclear. CDR1 is SGHVS, CDR2 FNYEAQ, per germline. Trimming shortened V by 1 base and J by 3 bases, and 10 bases separated the two germline ends. The CDR3 runs 14 residues. CDR3 sequence (DNA): TGTGCCAGCAGCTTAGAATGGAACCACTACGAGCAGTACTTC. This codes for CASSLEWNHYEQYF.

In its sample, this clonotype was seen many times. The chain uses TRBV12-3 or TRBV12-4 and TRBJ1-5, with 8 bases that match TRBD1. The CDR3 has 17 amino acids. The V segment lost 5 bases and the J segment 6 bases; nucleotides outside the gene matches: 15. In DNA, the CDR3 is TGTGCCAGCAGTCACAGCTTGACAGGGGCGGCTTTTCAGCCCCAGCATTTT. This sequence encodes CASSHSLTGAAFQPQHF.

This clonotype was seen at least ten times. V and J are TRBV6-6 and TRBJ2-1, with 9 positions matching TRBD2. Trimming took 0 bases from V and 1 from J; bases not matched to a gene: 10. This CDR3 contains 19 residues. The germline V gene has CDR1 MNHNY and CDR2 SVGAGI (reference sequence). The CDR3 region is CASSYSEREALRSYNEQFF. The DNA for the CDR3 is TGTGCCAGCAGTTACTCGGAGCGGGAGGCCCTACGATCCTACAATGAGCAGTTCTTC.

This clonotype came up a few times. The chain uses TRBV29-1 and TRBJ1-1; D call uncertain. The CDR3 has 11 residues. V dropped 6 bases and J dropped 3 bases, with 8 bases sitting between them. CDR1 is SQVTM, CDR2 ANQGSEA, per germline. CDR3 sequence: CSVEKDTEAFF. The CDR3 DNA reads TGCAGCGTGGAGAAGGACACTGAAGCTTTCTTT.

This clonotype was seen a handful of times. The chain joins TRBV30 to TRBJ2-3; 14 nucleotides line up with TRBD2. CDR1 and CDR2 (germline): GTSNPN, SVGIG (reference sequence). The CDR3 consists of 13 residues. J was trimmed by 3 bases and V by 8 bases; bases with no gene match: 1. The CDR3 spells CAGTSGRTDTQYF. CDR3 coding DNA: TGTGCCGGGACTAGCGGGAGAACAGATACGCAGTATTTT.

The rearrangement links TRBV14 to TRBJ2-5; TRBD2 might be the D (6 bases). This CDR3 spans 12 amino acids. Trimming took 6 bases from V and 5 from J, leaving 10 bases between them. CDR1 and CDR2 (germline): SGHDN, FVKESK. CDR3 amino acids: CASRHAGETQYF. CDR3 nucleotide sequence: TGTGCCAGCAGGCACGCGGGGGAGACCCAGTACTTC.

This clonotype was seen a handful of times. The rearrangement links TRBV28 to TRBJ1-2; possibly TRBD1 for D (6 bases). Trimming took 5 bases from V and 1 from J, leaving 14 bases between them. The CDR3 length is 15 residues. Germline loops: CDR1 MDHEN, CDR2 SYDVKM. CDR3 DNA sequence: TGTGCCAGCAGTCTTGATACAGGGTTTAACTATGGCTACACCTTC. As protein: CASSLDTGFNYGYTF.